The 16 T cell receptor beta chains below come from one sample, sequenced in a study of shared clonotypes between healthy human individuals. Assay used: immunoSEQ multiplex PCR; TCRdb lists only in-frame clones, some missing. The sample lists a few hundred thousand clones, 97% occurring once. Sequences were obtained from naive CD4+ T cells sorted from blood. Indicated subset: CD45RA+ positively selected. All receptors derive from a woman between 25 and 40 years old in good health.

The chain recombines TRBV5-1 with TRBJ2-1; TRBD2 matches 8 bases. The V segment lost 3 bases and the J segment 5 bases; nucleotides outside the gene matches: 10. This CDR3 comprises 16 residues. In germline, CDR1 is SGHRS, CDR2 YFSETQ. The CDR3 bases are TGCGCCAGCAGCTCGTCCTCCGGGAGGGCGCACAATGAGCAGTTCTTC. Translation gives CASSSSSGRAHNEQFF.

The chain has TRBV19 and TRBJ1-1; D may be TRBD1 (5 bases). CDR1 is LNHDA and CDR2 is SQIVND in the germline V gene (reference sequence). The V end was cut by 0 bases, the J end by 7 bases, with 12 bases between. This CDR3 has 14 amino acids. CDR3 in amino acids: CASSIDGAQIEAFF. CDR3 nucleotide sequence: TGTGCCAGTAGTATAGATGGGGCCCAGATTGAAGCTTTCTTT.

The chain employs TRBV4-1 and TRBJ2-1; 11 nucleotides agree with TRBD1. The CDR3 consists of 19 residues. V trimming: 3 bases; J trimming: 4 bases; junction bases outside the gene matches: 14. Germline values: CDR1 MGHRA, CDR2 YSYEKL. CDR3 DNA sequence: TGCGCCAGCAGCCAGGGGGTCCTCGGACAGGGGGCGAGGTACAATGAGCAGTTCTTC. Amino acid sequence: CASSQGVLGQGARYNEQFF.

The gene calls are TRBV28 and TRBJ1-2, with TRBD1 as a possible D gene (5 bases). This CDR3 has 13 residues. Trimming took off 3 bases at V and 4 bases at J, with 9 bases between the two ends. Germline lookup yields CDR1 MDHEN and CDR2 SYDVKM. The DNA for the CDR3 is TGTGCCAGCAGTTTTGACAGCAGCTATGGCTACACCTTC. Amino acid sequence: CASSFDSSYGYTF.

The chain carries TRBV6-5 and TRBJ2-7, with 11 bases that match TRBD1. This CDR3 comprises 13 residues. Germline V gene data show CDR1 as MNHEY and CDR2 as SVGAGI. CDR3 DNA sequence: TGTGCTGCCGGGACAGGGGGAAATTACGAGCAGTACTTC. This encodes CAAGTGGNYEQYF.

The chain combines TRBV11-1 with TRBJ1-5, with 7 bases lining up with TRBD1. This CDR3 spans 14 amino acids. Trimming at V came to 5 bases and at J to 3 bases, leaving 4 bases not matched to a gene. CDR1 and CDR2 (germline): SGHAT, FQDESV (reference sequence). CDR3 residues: CASSRGGANQPQHF. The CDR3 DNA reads TGTGCCAGCAGCCGAGGGGGCGCCAATCAGCCCCAGCATTTT.

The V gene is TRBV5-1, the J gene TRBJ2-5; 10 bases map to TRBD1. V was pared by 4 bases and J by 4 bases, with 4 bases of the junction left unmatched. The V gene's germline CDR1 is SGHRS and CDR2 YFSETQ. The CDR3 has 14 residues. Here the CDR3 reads CASSGTGVGETQYF. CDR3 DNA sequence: TGCGCCAGCAGCGGGACAGGGGTTGGAGAGACCCAGTACTTC.

The CDR3 region has the DNA TGTGCCAGCTCACCACAGCGGGAGGGGGAGCAGTACTTC. It yields the protein CASSPQREGEQYF. The rearrangement uses TRBV18 and TRBJ2-7; 10 bases are shared with TRBD2. Germline V gene data show CDR1 as KGHSH and CDR2 as LQKENI. The V segment lost 1 base and the J segment 7 bases; nucleotides outside the gene matches: 1. This CDR3 is built from 13 residues.

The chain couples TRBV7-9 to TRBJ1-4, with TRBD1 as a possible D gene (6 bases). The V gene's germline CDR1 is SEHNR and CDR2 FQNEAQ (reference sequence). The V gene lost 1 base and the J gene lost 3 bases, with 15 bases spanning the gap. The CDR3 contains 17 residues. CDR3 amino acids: CASSLGQGTGANEKLFF. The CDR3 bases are TGTGCCAGCAGCTTAGGCCAGGGGACTGGAGCTAATGAAAAACTGTTTTTT.

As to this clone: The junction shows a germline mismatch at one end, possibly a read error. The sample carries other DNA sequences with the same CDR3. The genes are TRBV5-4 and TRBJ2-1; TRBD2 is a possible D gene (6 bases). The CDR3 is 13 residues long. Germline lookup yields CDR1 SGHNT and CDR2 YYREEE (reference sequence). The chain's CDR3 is CASSQGLPNEQFF. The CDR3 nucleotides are TGCGCCAGCAGCCAGGGACTCCCCAATGAGCAGTTCTTC. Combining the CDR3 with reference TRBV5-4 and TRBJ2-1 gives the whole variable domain ETGVTQSPTHLIKTRGQQVTLRCSSQSGHNTVSWYQQALGQGPQFIFQYYREEENGRGNFPPRFSGLQFPNYSSELNVNALELDDSALYLCASSQGLPNEQFFGPGTRLTVL.

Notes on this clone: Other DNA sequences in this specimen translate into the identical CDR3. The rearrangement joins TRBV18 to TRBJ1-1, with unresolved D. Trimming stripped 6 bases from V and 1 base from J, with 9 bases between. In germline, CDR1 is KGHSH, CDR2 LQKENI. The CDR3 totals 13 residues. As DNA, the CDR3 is TGTGCCAGCTCTCCGGACTCGAACACTGAAGCTTTCTTT. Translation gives CASSPDSNTEAFF.

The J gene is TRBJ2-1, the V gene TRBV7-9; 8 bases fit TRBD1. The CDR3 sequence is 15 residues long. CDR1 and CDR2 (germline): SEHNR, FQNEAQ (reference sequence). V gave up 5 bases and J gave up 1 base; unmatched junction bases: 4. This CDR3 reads CASSTGTGSYNEQFF. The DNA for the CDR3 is TGTGCCAGCAGCACAGGGACAGGATCCTACAATGAGCAGTTCTTC. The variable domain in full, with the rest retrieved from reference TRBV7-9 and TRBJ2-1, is DTGVSQNPRHKITKRGQNVTFRCDPISEHNRLYWYRQTLGQGPEFLTYFQNEAQLEKSRLLSDRFSAERPKGSFSTLEIQRTEQGDSAMYLCASSTGTGSYNEQFFGPGTRLTVL.

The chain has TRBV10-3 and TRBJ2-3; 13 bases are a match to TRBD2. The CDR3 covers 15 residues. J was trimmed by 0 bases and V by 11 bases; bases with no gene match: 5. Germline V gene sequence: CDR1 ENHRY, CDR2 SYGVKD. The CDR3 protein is CAVGTSGMSTDTQYF. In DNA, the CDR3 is TGTGCCGTCGGGACTAGCGGGATGAGCACAGATACGCAGTATTTT.

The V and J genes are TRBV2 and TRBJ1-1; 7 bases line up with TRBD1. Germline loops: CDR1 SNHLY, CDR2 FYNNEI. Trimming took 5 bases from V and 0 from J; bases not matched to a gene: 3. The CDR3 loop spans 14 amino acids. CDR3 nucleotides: TGTGCCAGCAGTATGACAGGGTTGAACACTGAAGCTTTCTTT. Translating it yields CASSMTGLNTEAFF. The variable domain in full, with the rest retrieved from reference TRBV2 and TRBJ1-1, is EPEVTQTPSHQVTQMGQEVILRCVPISNHLYFYWYRQILGQKVEFLVSFYNNEISEKSEIFDDQFSVERPDGSNFTLKIRSTKLEDSAMYFCASSMTGLNTEAFFGQGTRLTVV.

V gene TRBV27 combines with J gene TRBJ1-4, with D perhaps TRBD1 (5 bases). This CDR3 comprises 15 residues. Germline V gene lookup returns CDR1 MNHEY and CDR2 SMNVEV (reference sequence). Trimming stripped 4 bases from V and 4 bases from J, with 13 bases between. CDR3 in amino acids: CASSSKGLSNEKLFF. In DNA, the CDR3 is TGTGCCAGCAGTTCAAAGGGGCTTAGTAATGAAAAACTGTTTTTT.

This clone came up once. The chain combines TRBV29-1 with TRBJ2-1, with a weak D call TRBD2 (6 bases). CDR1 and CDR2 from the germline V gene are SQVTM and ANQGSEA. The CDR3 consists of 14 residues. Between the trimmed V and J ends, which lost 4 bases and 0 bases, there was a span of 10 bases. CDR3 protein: CSVVRDDSYNEQFF. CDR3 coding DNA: TGCAGCGTTGTGCGGGACGACTCCTACAATGAGCAGTTCTTC.